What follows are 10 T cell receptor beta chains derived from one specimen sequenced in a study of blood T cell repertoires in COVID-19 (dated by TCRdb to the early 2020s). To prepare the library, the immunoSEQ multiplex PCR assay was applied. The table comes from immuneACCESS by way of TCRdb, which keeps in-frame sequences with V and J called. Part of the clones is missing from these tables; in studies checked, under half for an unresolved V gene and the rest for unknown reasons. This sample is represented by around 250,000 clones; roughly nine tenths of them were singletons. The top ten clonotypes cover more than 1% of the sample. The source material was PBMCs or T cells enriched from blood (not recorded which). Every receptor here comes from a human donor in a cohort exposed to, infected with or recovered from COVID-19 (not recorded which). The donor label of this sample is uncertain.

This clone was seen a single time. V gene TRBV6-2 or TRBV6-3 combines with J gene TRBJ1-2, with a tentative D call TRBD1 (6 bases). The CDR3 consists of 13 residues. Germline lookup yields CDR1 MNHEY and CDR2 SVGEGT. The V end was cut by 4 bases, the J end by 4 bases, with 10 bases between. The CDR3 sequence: CASSSNRVYGYTF. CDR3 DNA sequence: TGTGCCAGCAGTTCTAACAGGGTCTATGGCTACACCTTC.

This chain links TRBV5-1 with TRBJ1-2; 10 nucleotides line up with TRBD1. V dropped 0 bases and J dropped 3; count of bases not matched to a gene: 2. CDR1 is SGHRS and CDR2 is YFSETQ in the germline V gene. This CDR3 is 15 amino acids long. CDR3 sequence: CASSLAGTGDYGYTF. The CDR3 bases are TGCGCCAGCAGCTTGGCCGGGACAGGGGACTATGGCTACACCTTC.

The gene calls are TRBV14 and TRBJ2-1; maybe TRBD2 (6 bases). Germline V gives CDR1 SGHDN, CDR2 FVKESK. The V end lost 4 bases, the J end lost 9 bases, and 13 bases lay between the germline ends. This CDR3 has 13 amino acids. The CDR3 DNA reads TGTGCCAGCAGCCGCAGCGGGTCCGGTGAGCAGTTCTTC. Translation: CASSRSGSGEQFF.

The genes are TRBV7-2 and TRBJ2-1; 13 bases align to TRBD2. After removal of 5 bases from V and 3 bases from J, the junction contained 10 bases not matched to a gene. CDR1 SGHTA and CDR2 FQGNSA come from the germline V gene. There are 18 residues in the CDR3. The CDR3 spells CASSTRLAGGPFYNEQFF. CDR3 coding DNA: TGTGCCAGCAGCACCCGACTAGCGGGGGGTCCCTTCTACAATGAGCAGTTCTTC.

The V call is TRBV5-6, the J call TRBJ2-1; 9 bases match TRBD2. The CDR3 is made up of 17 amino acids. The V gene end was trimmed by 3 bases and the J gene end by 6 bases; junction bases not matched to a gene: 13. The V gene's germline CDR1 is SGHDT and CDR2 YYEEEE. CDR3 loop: CASSSSGLALLGNEQFF. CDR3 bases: TGTGCCAGCAGCTCCTCGGGACTAGCCCTCTTAGGCAATGAGCAGTTCTTC.

As DNA, the CDR3 is TGTGCCAGCAGCCCGTTTTCCGGGACAGGGGACCCCTCGAGTGAAAAACTGTTTTTT. It encodes CASSPFSGTGDPSSEKLFF. The genes are TRBV5-6 and TRBJ1-4; TRBD1 agrees at 10 bases. The CDR3 extends over 19 amino acids. The V and J ends lost 4 bases and 7 bases, in that order; junction bases with no gene match: 19. The V gene's germline CDR1 is SGHDT and CDR2 YYEEEE.

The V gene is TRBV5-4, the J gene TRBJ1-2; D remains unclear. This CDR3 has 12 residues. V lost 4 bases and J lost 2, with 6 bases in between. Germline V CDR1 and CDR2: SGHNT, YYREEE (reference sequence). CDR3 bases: TGTGCCAGCAGCGCCGGGAACTATGGCTACACCTTC. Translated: CASSAGNYGYTF. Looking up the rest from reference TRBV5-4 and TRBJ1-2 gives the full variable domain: ETGVTQSPTHLIKTRGQQVTLRCSSQSGHNTVSWYQQALGQGPQFIFQYYREEENGRGNFPPRFSGLQFPNYSSELNVNALELDDSALYLCASSAGNYGYTFGSGTRLTVV.

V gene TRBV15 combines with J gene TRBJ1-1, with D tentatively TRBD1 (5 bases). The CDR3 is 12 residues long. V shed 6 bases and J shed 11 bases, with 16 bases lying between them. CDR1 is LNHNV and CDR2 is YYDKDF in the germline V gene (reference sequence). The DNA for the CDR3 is TGTGCCACCAGTAACGTTCGGGGGGGTGCTTTCTTT. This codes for CATSNVRGGAFF. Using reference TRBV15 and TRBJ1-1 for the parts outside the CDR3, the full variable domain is DAMVIQNPRYQVTQFGKPVTLSCSQTLNHNVMYWYQQKSSQAPKLLFHYYDKDFNNEADTPDNFQSRRPNTSFCFLDIRSPGLGDTAMYLCATSNVRGGAFFGQGTRLTVV.

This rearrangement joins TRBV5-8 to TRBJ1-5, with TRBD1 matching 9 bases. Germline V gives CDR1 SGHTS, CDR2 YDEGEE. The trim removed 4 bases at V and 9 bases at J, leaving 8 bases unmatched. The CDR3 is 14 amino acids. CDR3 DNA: TGTGCCAGCAGCCCCGGGACAGGGTGGACGCCCCAGCATTTT. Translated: CASSPGTGWTPQHF. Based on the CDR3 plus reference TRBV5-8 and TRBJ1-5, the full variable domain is EAGVTQSPTHLIKTRGQQATLRCSPISGHTSVYWYQQALGLGLQFLLWYDEGEERNRGNFPPRFSGRQFPNYSSELNVNALELEDSALYLCASSPGTGWTPQHFGDGTRLSIL.

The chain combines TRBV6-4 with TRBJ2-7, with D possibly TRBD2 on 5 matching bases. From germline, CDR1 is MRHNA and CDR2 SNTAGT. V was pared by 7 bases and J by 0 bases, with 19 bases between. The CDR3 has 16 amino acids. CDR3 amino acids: CASTRPRAMSSYEQYF. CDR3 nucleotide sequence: TGTGCCAGCACTAGACCGAGGGCCATGAGCTCCTACGAGCAGTACTTC.